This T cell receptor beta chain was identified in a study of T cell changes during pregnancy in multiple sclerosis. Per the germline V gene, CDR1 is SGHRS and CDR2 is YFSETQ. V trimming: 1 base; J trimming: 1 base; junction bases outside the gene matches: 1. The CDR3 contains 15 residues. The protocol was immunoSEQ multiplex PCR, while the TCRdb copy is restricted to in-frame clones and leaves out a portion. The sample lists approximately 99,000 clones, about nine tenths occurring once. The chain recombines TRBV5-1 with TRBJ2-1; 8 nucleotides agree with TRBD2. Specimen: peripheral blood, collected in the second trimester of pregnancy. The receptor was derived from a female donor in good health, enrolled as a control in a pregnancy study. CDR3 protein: CASSLQRGSYNEQFF. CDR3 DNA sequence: TGCGCCAGCAGCTTGCAGCGGGGGTCCTACAATGAGCAGTTCTTC.